This TCR beta chain was identified during a study of blood T cell repertoires in COVID-19. Across the whole study: Samples representing acute and convalescent COVID-19 were sourced from the United States, Italy and Spain. The analysed material was cDNA or gDNA that came from T cells, B-cell-depleted T cells, or PBMCs.

Deletions cut 1 base from V and 4 bases from J, with 16 bases between. This CDR3 contains 16 residues. Per germline, CDR1 SGHTA and CDR2 FQGTGA. Original methodology: The authors estimated nucleated cell counts from reference gene primer amplification. Libraries were prepared by immunoSEQ multiplex PCR; TCRdb keeps only in-frame clonotypes and omits some of them. The V and J calls and the clone size are those of that table, but D and trimming were determined from the DNA. Of about 110,000 clones listed, approximately 82% are singletons. Sequencing was performed on peripheral blood. This chain joins TRBV7-3 and TRBJ1-1; D perhaps matches TRBD1 (6 bases). The TCR comes from an elderly woman with acute or convalescent COVID-19. CDR3 sequence reads: CASSLKVAGAGTEAFF. In DNA, the CDR3 is TGTGCCAGCAGCTTAAAGGTCGCAGGGGCGGGCACTGAAGCTTTCTTT.